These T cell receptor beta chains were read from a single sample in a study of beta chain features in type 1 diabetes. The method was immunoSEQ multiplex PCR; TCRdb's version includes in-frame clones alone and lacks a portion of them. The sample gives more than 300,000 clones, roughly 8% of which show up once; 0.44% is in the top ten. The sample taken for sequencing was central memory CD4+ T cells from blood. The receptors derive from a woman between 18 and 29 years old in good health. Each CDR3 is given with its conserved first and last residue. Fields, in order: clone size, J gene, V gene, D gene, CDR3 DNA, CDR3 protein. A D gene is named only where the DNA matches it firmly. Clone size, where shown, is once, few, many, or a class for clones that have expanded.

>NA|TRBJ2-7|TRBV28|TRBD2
TGTGCCAGCAGAACTAGCGGGAGTGACTACGAGCAGTACTTC
CASRTSGSDYEQYF
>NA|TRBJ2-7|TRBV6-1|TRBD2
TGTGCCAGCAGGGTAGCGGGAGGGCCTTACGAGCAGTACTTC
CASRVAGGPYEQYF
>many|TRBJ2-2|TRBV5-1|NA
TGCGCCAGCACTGGACAGAACACCGGGGAGCTGTTTTTT
CASTGQNTGELFF
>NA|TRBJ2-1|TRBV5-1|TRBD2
TGCGCCAGCAGCTTGGAGTCTAGCGGGAGGAATGAGCAGTTCTTC
CASSLESSGRNEQFF
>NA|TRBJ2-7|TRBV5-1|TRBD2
TGCGCCAGCAGAGATAAGGGACTAGTTACCTACGAGCAGTACTTC
CASRDKGLVTYEQYF
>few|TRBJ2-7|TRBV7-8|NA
TGTGCCAGCCGGGAACGGGTGGGGGCCTACGAGCAGTACTTC
CASRERVGAYEQYF
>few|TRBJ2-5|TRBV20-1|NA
TGCAGTGCTAGATTCGGGGCCCAGTACTTC
CSARFGAQYF
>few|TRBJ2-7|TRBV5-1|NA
TGCGCCAGCAGCTTGCCTGGATACGAGCAGTACTTC
CASSLPGYEQYF
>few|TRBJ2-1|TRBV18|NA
TGTGCCAGCTCACCACTCGGAGGGGGCACCGGGAACGGTGAGCAGTTCTTC
CASSPLGGGTGNGEQFF
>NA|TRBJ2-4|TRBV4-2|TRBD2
TGTGCCAGCAGCCAAGACCCACTAGCGGGAGCCAAAAACATTCAGTACTTC
CASSQDPLAGAKNIQYF
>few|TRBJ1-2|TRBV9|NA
TGTGCCAGCAGCGCGACAGGAGATAACTATGGCTACACCTTC
CASSATGDNYGYTF
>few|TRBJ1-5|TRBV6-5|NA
TGTGCCAGCAGTTACTCAGGGCGCGATCAGCCCCAGCATTTT
CASSYSGRDQPQHF
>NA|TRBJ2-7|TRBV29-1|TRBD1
TGCAGCGTTGAAACCGACAGGGACTACGAGCAGTACTTC
CSVETDRDYEQYF
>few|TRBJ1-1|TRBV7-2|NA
TGTGCCAGCAGCTTCACAGGGAGCACTGAAGCTTTCTTT
CASSFTGSTEAFF
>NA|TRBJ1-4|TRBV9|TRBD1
TGTGCCAGCAGCGAACAGGGGTCTACTAATGAAAAACTGTTTTTT
CASSEQGSTNEKLFF
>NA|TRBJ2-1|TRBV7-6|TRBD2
TGTGCCAGCAGCCCGCGATCATGGGGGGGCAATGAGCAGTTCTTC
CASSPRSWGGNEQFF
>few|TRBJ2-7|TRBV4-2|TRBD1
TGTGCCAGCAGCCGAGGACAGGGGGCGTACGAGCAGTACTTC
CASSRGQGAYEQYF
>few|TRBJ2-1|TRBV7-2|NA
TGTGCCAGCAGCCCCCTCGACACCAATGAGCAGTTCTTC
CASSPLDTNEQFF
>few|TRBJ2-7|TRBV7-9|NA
TGTGCCAGCAGCTTAGGGCTGGGTTACAGACCCACGGGGGAGCAGTACTTC
CASSLGLGYRPTGEQYF
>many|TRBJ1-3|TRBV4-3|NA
TGCGCCAGCAGCCAATCTGGAAACACCATATATTTT
CASSQSGNTIYF
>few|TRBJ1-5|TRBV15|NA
TGTGCCACCAGCCCCGGGGCACTCGAGAATCAGCCCCAGCATTTT
CATSPGALENQPQHF
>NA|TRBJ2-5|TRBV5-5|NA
TGTGCCAGCAGCTTGGTTCAGGGAGGAGAGACCCAGTACTTC
CASSLVQGGETQYF
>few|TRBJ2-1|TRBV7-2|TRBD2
TGTGCCAGCAGCGATGCTAGCGGGACTCTCAATGAGCAGTTCTTC
CASSDASGTLNEQFF
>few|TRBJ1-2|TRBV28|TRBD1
TGTGCCAGCTCGACAGGGAGGCATGGCTACACCTTC
CASSTGRHGYTF
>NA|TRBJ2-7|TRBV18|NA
TGTGCCAGCTCAAGACTCTCCCGGGGCGAGCAGTACTTC
CASSRLSRGEQYF
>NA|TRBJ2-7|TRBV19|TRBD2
TGTGCCAGTAGTCTGGGAGGGAGCTCCTACGAGCAGTACTTC
CASSLGGSSYEQYF
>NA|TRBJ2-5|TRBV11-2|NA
TGTGCCAGCAGCTTAGATCGGGCGGAACAAGAGACCCAGTACTTC
CASSLDRAEQETQYF
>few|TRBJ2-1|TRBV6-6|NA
TGTGCCAGCCGAAGAGCGTCTAGCCACCCAAATGAGCAGTTCTTC
CASRRASSHPNEQFF
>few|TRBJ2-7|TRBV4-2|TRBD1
TGTGCCAGCAGTCCAGCGATCGGACAGGGCTACGAGCAGTACTTC
CASSPAIGQGYEQYF
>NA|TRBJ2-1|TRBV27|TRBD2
TGTGCCAGCAGGGGAATAGCGGGGTATTACAATGAGCAGTTCTTC
CASRGIAGYYNEQFF
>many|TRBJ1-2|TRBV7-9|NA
TGTGCCAGCAGCCTCCAGCGGGGAGACTATGGCTACACCTTC
CASSLQRGDYGYTF
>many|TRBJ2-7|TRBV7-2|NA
TGTGCCAGCAGCTCCCGGGGCCAAATGGGCTACGAGCAGTACTTC
CASSSRGQMGYEQYF
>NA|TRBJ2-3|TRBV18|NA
TGTGCCAGCTCACCCAACCGGGAAGATACGCAGTATTTT
CASSPNREDTQYF
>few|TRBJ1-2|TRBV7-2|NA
TGTGCCAGCAGCTTAGCGCCGGGGGAGGGCTATGGCTACACCTTC
CASSLAPGEGYGYTF
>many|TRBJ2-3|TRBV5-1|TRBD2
TGCGCCAGCAGCATCGGGACTAGCGGAAACACAGATACGCAGTATTTT
CASSIGTSGNTDTQYF
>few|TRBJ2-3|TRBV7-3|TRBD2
TGTGCCAGCAGTTACGGCGGGAGAGAAACAGATACGCAGTATTTT
CASSYGGRETDTQYF
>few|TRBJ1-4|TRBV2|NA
TGTGCCAGCAGTGCTAGCAGAGCAACTAATGAAAAACTGTTTTTT
CASSASRATNEKLFF
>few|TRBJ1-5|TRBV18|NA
TGTGCCAGCTCCCCCCGGGGAGGCAATCAGCCCCAGCATTTT
CASSPRGGNQPQHF
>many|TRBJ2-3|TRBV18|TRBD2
TGTGCCAGCTCACCCGGGACTAGCAAAGATACGCAGTATTTT
CASSPGTSKDTQYF
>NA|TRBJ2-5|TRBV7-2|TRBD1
TGTGCCAGCAGCTTCTCCCTGACAGGGGAAGAGACCCAGTACTTC
CASSFSLTGEETQYF
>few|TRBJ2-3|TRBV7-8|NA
TGTGCCACAGTCGGCACAGATACGCAGTATTTT
CATVGTDTQYF
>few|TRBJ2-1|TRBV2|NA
TGTGCCAGCACCCTGGTTATGAGCTCCTACAATGAGCAGTTCTTC
CASTLVMSSYNEQFF
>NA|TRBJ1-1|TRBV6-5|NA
TGTGCCAGCAGTCATGGACAGAAGAACACTGAAGCTTTCTTT
CASSHGQKNTEAFF
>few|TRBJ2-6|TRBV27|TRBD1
TGTGCCAGCAGAGGGACAGGGTCTGGGGCCAACGTCCTGACTTTC
CASRGTGSGANVLTF
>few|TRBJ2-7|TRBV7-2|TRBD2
TGTGCCAGCAGAAATCCGGGAGGGTCCTACGAGCAGTACTTC
CASRNPGGSYEQYF
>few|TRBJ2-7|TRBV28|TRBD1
TGTGCCAGCAGTTCACAGGGACAGGGGGCCGAGCAGTACTTC
CASSSQGQGAEQYF
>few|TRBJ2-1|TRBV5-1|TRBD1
TGCGCCAGCAGCCCCGGGACAGGGGAGGATGAGCAGTTCTTC
CASSPGTGEDEQFF
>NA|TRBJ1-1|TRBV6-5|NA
TGTGCCAGCTCCAGGGTTTCAACTGAAGCTTTCTTT
CASSRVSTEAFF
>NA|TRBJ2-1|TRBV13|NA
TGTGCCAGCAGCTTAAAGCGACCTGAGCAGTTCTTC
CASSLKRPEQFF
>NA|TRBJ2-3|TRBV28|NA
TGTGCCAGCAGTCCCGATCGTCGCGGGGGCAGAGATACGCAGTATTTT
CASSPDRRGGRDTQYF
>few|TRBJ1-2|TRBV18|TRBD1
TGTGCCAGCTCGCCGGGACAGGGAAGTGGCTACACCTTC
CASSPGQGSGYTF
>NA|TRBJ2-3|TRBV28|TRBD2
TGTGCCAGCAGCCGGGGAGCGGGGGGCACAGATACGCAGTATTTT
CASSRGAGGTDTQYF
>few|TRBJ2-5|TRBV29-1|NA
TGCAGCGTTGAAGAGCCCAGGGACCTTCAGTACTTC
CSVEEPRDLQYF
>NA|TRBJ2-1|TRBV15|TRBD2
TGTGCCACCAGCAGAGTCGGGGGGTGGGAGCAGAACAATGAGCAGTTCTTC
CATSRVGGWEQNNEQFF
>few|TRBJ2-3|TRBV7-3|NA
TGTGCCAGCAGCTTATGGTCTTCTGATACGCAGTATTTT
CASSLWSSDTQYF
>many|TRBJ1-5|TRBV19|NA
TGTGCCAGTAGTATTGCCGGGTACAATCAGCCCCAGCATTTT
CASSIAGYNQPQHF
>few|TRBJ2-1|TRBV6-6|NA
TGTGCCAGCAGTTACGTCCCGAATGAGCAGTTCTTC
CASSYVPNEQFF
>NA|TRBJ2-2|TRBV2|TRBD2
TGTGCCAGCCGAAGGTCCAGCGGGATCAACACCGGGGAGCTGTTTTTT
CASRRSSGINTGELFF
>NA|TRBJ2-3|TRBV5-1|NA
TGCGCCAGCAGCTTGGATCGGGGAGGATTGGATACGCAGTATTTT
CASSLDRGGLDTQYF
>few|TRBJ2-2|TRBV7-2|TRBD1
TGTGCCAGCAGCTTAAGAGGGGGACAGGGGACGACCGGGGAGCTGTTTTTT
CASSLRGGQGTTGELFF